The 14 T cell receptor beta chains below were found in one sample sequenced in a study of shared clonotypes between healthy human individuals. Method: immunoSEQ multiplex PCR; TCRdb's copy keeps in-frame clones and lacks some. The table shows 2 million to 2.5 million clones, with around 95% occurring only once. Sequenced: naive CD4+ T cells sorted from blood. The subset: CD45RA+ positively selected. These receptor sequences come from a man aged 18 to 30 in good health.

The chain carries TRBV30 and TRBJ2-7; the D gene could be TRBD1 or TRBD2 (6 bases each). CDR3 length: 14 residues. Trimming took 2 bases from V and 2 from J, leaving 13 bases between them. Per the germline V gene, CDR1 is GTSNPN and CDR2 is SVGIG (reference sequence). The CDR3 loop reads CAWSSGAWPYEQYF. The CDR3 DNA reads as TGTGCCTGGAGTTCGGGGGCTTGGCCCTACGAGCAGTACTTC.

Concerning this clone: This CDR3 is also generated by other DNA sequences in the sample. The rearrangement joins TRBV2 to TRBJ1-6, with D perhaps TRBD1 (5 bases). This CDR3 has 15 residues. CDR1 is SNHLY, CDR2 FYNNEI, per germline. Trimming removed 4 bases from V and 0 bases from J, with 7 bases in between. The CDR3 is CASSGGSSYNSPLHF. The CDR3 DNA follows: TGTGCCAGCAGTGGGGGGAGCTCCTATAATTCACCCCTCCACTTT.

V and J are TRBV18 and TRBJ2-7; 8 nucleotides agree with TRBD2. CDR1 KGHSH and CDR2 LQKENI come from the germline V gene. With V trimmed by 3 bases and J by 0 bases, 4 bases remained unmatched. CDR3 length: 15 amino acids. CDR3 DNA sequence: TGTGCCAGCTCACCGACTAGCGTCACCTCCTACGAGCAGTACTTC. Residues: CASSPTSVTSYEQYF.

This chain joins TRBV5-1 and TRBJ2-1; D gene unclear. The V gene lost 0 bases and the J gene lost 10 bases, with 11 bases spanning the gap. The germline gives CDR1 SGHRS, CDR2 YFSETQ. CDR3 size: 13 residues. DNA of the CDR3: TGCGCCAGCAGCTTGGCCCAGGAAAGGGAGCAGTTCTTC. Its translation: CASSLAQEREQFF.

As concerns this clone: This CDR3 is also generated by other DNA sequences in the sample. Here the CDR3 reads CASSSGQGSYEQYF. The CDR3 region has the DNA TGCGCCAGCAGCTCGGGACAGGGGTCCTACGAGCAGTACTTC. The chain carries TRBV5-1 and TRBJ2-7; 10 positions match TRBD1. The CDR3 sequence is 14 residues long. Germline V CDR1 and CDR2: SGHRS, YFSETQ. J lost 1 base, V lost 3 bases, and 1 base had no gene match.

The J gene is TRBJ2-7, the V gene TRBV11-3; 7 nucleotides align to TRBD1. CDR1 is SGHNT, CDR2 YENEEA, per germline. The CDR3 runs to 16 residues. With 4 bases clipped from V and 3 bases from J, the junction kept 12 bases outside the gene matches. CDR3 nucleotide sequence: TGTGCCAGCAGCTGGCTAAGACAGGGAAATAACTACGAGCAGTACTTC. Its translation is CASSWLRQGNNYEQYF.

This chain connects TRBV2 to TRBJ2-3; TRBD1 matches 8 bases. CDR3 size: 16 residues. Trimming took 4 bases from V and 4 from J; bases not matched to a gene: 10. The germline V gene encodes CDR1 SNHLY and CDR2 FYNNEI. The CDR3 DNA reads as TGTGCCAGCAGTGGGACAGGGCCGGAGGGGGCAGATACGCAGTATTTT. This sequence encodes CASSGTGPEGADTQYF.

CDR3 nucleotides: TGTGCCAGCAGCGTAGCTGGGGGACTAGATAACACCGGGGAGCTGTTTTTT. This sequence encodes CASSVAGGLDNTGELFF. This sequence joins TRBV9 and TRBJ2-2; 8 positions match TRBD2. The CDR3 spans 17 residues. CDR1 and CDR2 from the germline V gene are SGDLS and YYNGEE. The ends lost 0 bases at V and 2 bases at J; junction bases unmatched: 6.

The chain carries TRBV27 and TRBJ1-5; no firm D call. Germline V gene data show CDR1 as MNHEY and CDR2 as SMNVEV (reference sequence). The CDR3 spans 16 residues. Trimming pared 2 bases from V and 1 base from J, leaving 12 bases between. Here the CDR3 DNA reads TGTGCCAGCAGTTTAGTCGGATCTTTAAGCAATCAGCCCCAGCATTTT. It specifies CASSLVGSLSNQPQHF.

The chain employs TRBV7-8 and TRBJ2-7; no clear D. Trimming removed 1 base at V and 0 bases at J, with 13 bases between. CDR3 length equals 16 residues. CDR1 SGHVS and CDR2 FQNEAQ come from the germline V gene. The CDR3 DNA reads TGTGCCAGCAGCTTAGGGTCCGGGCACCTCTCCTACGAGCAGTACTTC. Translation: CASSLGSGHLSYEQYF.

This chain joins TRBV10-3 and TRBJ2-5; 12 positions agree with TRBD2. Trimming cost V 5 bases and J 1 base; bases outside gene matches: 5. The germline V gene has CDR1 ENHRY and CDR2 SYGVKD. The CDR3 consists of 16 residues. The CDR3, as DNA: TGTGCCATCAGTTTTTCTAGCGGGGGGGCCCAAGAGACCCAGTACTTC. This encodes CAISFSSGGAQETQYF.

This chain connects TRBV6-5 to TRBJ2-7; TRBD1 matches 9 bases. V dropped 4 bases and J dropped 4; count of bases not matched to a gene: 2. Germline V CDR1 and CDR2: MNHEY, SVGAGI. The CDR3 contains 13 residues. The CDR3 region has the DNA TGTGCCAGCAGTTGGGGACAGGGTTACGAGCAGTACTTC. It translates to CASSWGQGYEQYF.

In the case of this clone: This sample includes further DNA sequences coding for the same CDR3. This chain uses TRBV5-1 with TRBJ1-2, with D possibly TRBD1 on 5 matching bases. Trimming removed 4 bases at V and 0 bases at J, with 10 bases between. The germline V gene encodes CDR1 SGHRS and CDR2 YFSETQ. The CDR3 runs to 14 residues. The DNA of the CDR3 is TGCGCCAGCAGCCCGGGGCCAGCTAACTATGGCTACACCTTC. This sequence encodes CASSPGPANYGYTF.

The chain is built from TRBV9 and TRBJ1-1; the D gene is possibly TRBD1 (6 bases). Germline CDR1 reads SGDLS; CDR2 reads YYNGEE. The CDR3 covers 17 residues. Trimming pared 3 bases from V and 2 bases from J, leaving 20 bases between. Here the CDR3 reads CASSETLSGAGNTEAFF. In DNA form, the CDR3 reads TGTGCCAGCAGCGAAACCCTCTCAGGGGCCGGAAACACTGAAGCTTTCTTT. The full variable domain, completed using reference TRBV9 and TRBJ1-1, is DSGVTQTPKHLITATGQRVTLRCSPRSGDLSVYWYQQSLDQGLQFLIQYYNGEERAKGNILERFSAQQFPDLHSELNLSSLELGDSALYFCASSETLSGAGNTEAFFGQGTRLTVV.